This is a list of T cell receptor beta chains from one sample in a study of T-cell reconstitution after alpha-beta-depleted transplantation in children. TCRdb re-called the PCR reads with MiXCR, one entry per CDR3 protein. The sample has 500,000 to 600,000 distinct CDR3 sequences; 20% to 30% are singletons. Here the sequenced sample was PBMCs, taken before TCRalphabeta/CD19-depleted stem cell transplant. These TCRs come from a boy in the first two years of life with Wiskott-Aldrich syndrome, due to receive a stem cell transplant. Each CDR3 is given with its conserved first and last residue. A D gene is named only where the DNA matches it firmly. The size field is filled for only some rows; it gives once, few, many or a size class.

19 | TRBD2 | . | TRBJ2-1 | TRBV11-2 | CASSFLTSGRPSSYNEQFF | TGTGCCAGCAGCTTTCTGACTAGCGGGAGGCCTAGCTCCTACAATGAGCAGTTCTTC
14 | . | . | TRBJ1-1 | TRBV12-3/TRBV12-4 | CASRPTGGWTEAFF | TGTGCCAGCAGACCGACAGGCGGGTGGACTGAAGCTTTCTTT
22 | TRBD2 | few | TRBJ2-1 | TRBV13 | CASSFGASGRAEGVRGYNEQFF | TGTGCCAGCAGCTTCGGCGCTAGCGGGAGGGCCGAGGGGGTAAGGGGCTACAATGAGCAGTTCTTC
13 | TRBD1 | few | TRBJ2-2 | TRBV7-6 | CASSATGAGELFF | TGTGCCAGCAGTGCTACAGGGGCCGGGGAGCTGTTTTTT
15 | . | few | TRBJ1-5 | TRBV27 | CASSLSSSLGQPQHF | TGTGCCAGCAGTTTATCGTCCAGTTTGGGGCAGCCCCAGCATTTT
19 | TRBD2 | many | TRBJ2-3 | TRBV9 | CASSVVGGTSGRSTDTQYF | TGTGCCAGCAGCGTAGTCGGGGGGACTAGCGGGAGGTCTACAGATACGCAGTATTTT
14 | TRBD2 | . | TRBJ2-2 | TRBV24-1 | CATSAGGSSGELFF | TGTGCCACCAGTGCTGGCGGGAGTTCCGGGGAGCTGTTTTTT
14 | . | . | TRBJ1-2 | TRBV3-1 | CASSQEGLGLGYTF | TGTGCCAGCAGCCAAGAGGGACTTGGGCTTGGCTACACCTTC
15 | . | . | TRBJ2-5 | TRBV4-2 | CASSRGPSPQETQYF | TGTGCCAGCAGCCGGGGACCTTCCCCGCAAGAGACCCAGTACTTC
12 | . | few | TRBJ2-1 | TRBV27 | CASSFDLNEQFF | TGTGCCAGCAGTTTTGACCTCAATGAGCAGTTCTTC
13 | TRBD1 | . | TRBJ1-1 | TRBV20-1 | CSARLRGRTEAFF | TGCAGTGCTAGGCTCAGGGGGCGGACTGAAGCTTTCTTT
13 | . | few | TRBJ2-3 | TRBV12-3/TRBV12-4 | CASSPPQGDTQYF | TGTGCCAGCAGTCCCCCACAGGGAGATACGCAGTATTTT
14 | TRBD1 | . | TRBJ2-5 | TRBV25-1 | CASSEGQGRETQYF | TGTGCCAGCAGTGAAGGACAGGGACGAGAGACCCAGTACTTC
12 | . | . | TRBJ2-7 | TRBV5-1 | CASSNDWNEQYF | TGCGCCAGCAGCAACGACTGGAACGAGCAGTACTTC
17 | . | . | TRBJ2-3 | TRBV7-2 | CASSPVWGSRGTDTQYF | TGTGCCAGCAGCCCCGTGTGGGGGAGTAGGGGCACAGATACGCAGTATTTT
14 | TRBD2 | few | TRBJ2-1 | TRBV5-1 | CASSFRTSIYEQFF | TGCGCCAGCAGCTTTAGGACTAGCATTTATGAGCAGTTCTTC
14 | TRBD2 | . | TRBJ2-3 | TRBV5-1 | CASGMREGADTQYF | TGCGCCAGCGGTATGCGGGAGGGGGCAGATACGCAGTATTTT
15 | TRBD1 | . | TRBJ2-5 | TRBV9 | CASSDRTGVGETQYF | TGTGCCAGCAGCGATCGGACAGGGGTTGGGGAGACCCAGTACTTC
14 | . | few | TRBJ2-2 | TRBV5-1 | CASSLALFTGELFF | TGCGCCAGCAGCTTGGCACTCTTCACCGGGGAGCTGTTTTTT
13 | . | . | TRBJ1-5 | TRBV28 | CASSPRINQPHHF | TGTGCCAGCAGTCCCAGGATCAATCAGCCCCACCATTTT